A single sample gave rise to the 17 T cell receptor beta chains below, sequenced in a study of cytomegalovirus exposure and HLA in healthy donors. The PCR was carried out with 60 Vbeta primers and 13 Jbeta primers. Clones were sequenced by immunoSEQ multiplex PCR, and TCRdb holds only the in-frame ones, with some missing. The data contain roughly 100,000 clones, roughly 63% of them seen just once; the ten biggest clones take up 5.5% to 6.5%. What was sequenced was PBMCs. Every receptor here comes from a boy aged 5-17 years in good health and CMV-seropositive.

This clone has only a few counts. The chain employs TRBV2 and TRBJ2-7; D gene uncertain. Germline loops: CDR1 SNHLY, CDR2 FYNNEI. CDR3 length: 11 residues. Trimming took 2 bases from V and 7 from J, leaving 6 bases between them. The CDR3 protein is CASSEIQEQYF. CDR3 DNA: TGTGCCAGCAGTGAAATTCAGGAGCAGTACTTC.

This chain joins TRBV30 and TRBJ2-7, with 7 bases that match TRBD2. The ends lost 2 bases at V and 5 bases at J; junction bases unmatched: 18. Germline CDR1 GTSNPN, CDR2 SVGIG (reference sequence). This CDR3 region has 17 residues. CDR3 bases: TGTGCCTGGAGTAGACCCCCCCCTAGCGGCCCCCGGGACGAGCAGTACTTC. It translates to CAWSRPPPSGPRDEQYF.

This clone has a handful of counts. The genes are TRBV7-2 and TRBJ1-5, with TRBD1 matching over 7 bases. The CDR3 runs 15 residues. CDR1 and CDR2 from the germline V gene are SGHTA and FQGNSA. V dropped 2 bases and J dropped 3; count of bases not matched to a gene: 4. As DNA, the CDR3 is TGTGCCAGCAGCTTACGGGACAGCTACAATCAGCCCCAGCATTTT. This translates into CASSLRDSYNQPQHF.

The V and J genes are TRBV18 and TRBJ2-7, with 8 bases identical to TRBD1. Germline CDR1 and CDR2: KGHSH and LQKENI. V lost 3 bases and J lost 6; bases outside the gene matches: 10. This CDR3 contains 15 residues. CDR3 sequence: CASSPRTGRYPEQYF. CDR3 nucleotides: TGTGCCAGCTCACCTAGGACAGGGAGGTACCCCGAGCAGTACTTC.

The CDR3 loop reads CASSFNKLTSTDTQYF. Here the CDR3 DNA reads TGTGCCAGCAGTTTTAATAAGCTTACTAGCACAGATACGCAGTATTTT. The chain couples TRBV27 to TRBJ2-3; no reliable D call. Germline loops: CDR1 MNHEY, CDR2 SMNVEV (reference sequence). This CDR3 contains 16 residues. Trimming pared 3 bases from V and 0 bases from J, leaving 13 bases between.

The V and J genes are TRBV6-1 and TRBJ2-7; 7 bases are shared with TRBD2. Germline V lookup: CDR1 MNHNS, CDR2 SASEGT. The CDR3 extends over 13 amino acids. V lost 7 bases to trimming and J lost 9 bases; unmatched junction nucleotides: 12. The CDR3 DNA reads TGTGCCAGCATTGGAGGGACTACCTTTCGGCAGTACTTC. It yields the protein CASIGGTTFRQYF.

Note on this clone: At one end, the junction sequence differs from germline, possibly due to a read error. The chain recombines TRBV7-9 with TRBJ1-6; 7 bases fit TRBD1. CDR3 length: 16 residues. CDR1 and CDR2 from the germline V gene are SEHNR and FQNEAQ (reference sequence). CDR3 region: CASSPINQGDNSPLNF. CDR3 coding DNA: TGTGCCAGCAGCCCCATAAACCAGGGGGATAATTCACCCCTCAACTTT. The complete variable domain, with remaining parts taken from reference TRBV7-9 and TRBJ1-6, reads DTGVSQNPRHKITKRGQNVTFRCDPISEHNRLYWYRQTLGQGPEFLTYFQNEAQLEKSRLLSDRFSAERPKGSFSTLEIQRTEQGDSAMYLCASSPINQGDNSPLNFGNGTRLTVT.

As DNA, the CDR3 is TGCGCCAGCAGCTCGGGCCAGGGAACTTACAATGAGCAGTTCTTC. Translation gives CASSSGQGTYNEQFF. J is TRBJ2-1 and V is TRBV5-1; weak D call: TRBD1 (5 bases). The CDR3 sequence is 15 residues long. The V gene's germline CDR1 is SGHRS and CDR2 YFSETQ. Trimming stripped 3 bases from V and 4 bases from J, with 14 bases between.

J is TRBJ2-1 and V is TRBV4-3, with TRBD1 as a possible D gene (6 bases). Trimming stripped 4 bases from V and 0 bases from J, with 19 bases between. Germline V lookup: CDR1 LGHNA, CDR2 YSLEER. This CDR3 is 18 amino acids long. CDR3 coding DNA: TGCGCCAGCAGCCCCCGCTTGGGACATTTGAGCTCCTACAATGAGCAGTTCTTC. It encodes CASSPRLGHLSSYNEQFF.

The V call is TRBV2, the J call TRBJ1-1; D may be TRBD1 (6 bases). Germline V CDR1 and CDR2: SNHLY, FYNNEI. The CDR3 is made up of 10 amino acids. V lost 7 bases, J lost 11 bases, and 11 bases lay in between. For the CDR3, the DNA is TGTGCCAGCATTTGGGGGCTGGCTTTCTTT. Its translation is CASIWGLAFF.

The genes are TRBV5-4 and TRBJ2-2; possible D gene TRBD1, 5 bases. The CDR3 runs 15 residues. Germline V gene lookup returns CDR1 SGHNT and CDR2 YYREEE (reference sequence). The V end lost 2 bases, the J end lost 0 bases, and 8 bases lay between the germline ends. CDR3 DNA sequence: TGTGCCAGCAGCTTTACCAGGGCGAACACCGGGGAGCTGTTTTTT. Translation gives CASSFTRANTGELFF.

In its sample, this clone was seen a few times. The chain is built from TRBV4-2 and TRBJ1-3; no definite D call. Germline CDR1 LGHNA, CDR2 YNFKEQ. The V end was cut by 1 base, the J end by 0 bases, with 4 bases between. The length of the CDR3 is 14 residues. CDR3 coding DNA: TGTGCCAGCAGCCAAGGGAGCTCTGGAAACACCATATATTTT. Translation gives CASSQGSSGNTIYF.

The V gene is TRBV19, the J gene TRBJ2-7; 7 positions match TRBD2. CDR3 size: 14 residues. CDR1 LNHDA and CDR2 SQIVND come from the germline V gene (reference sequence). V lost 6 bases to trimming and J lost 5 bases; unmatched junction nucleotides: 10. The CDR3, as DNA: TGTGCCAGTAGGTCGGCGGGGGTGCATCACGAGCAGTACTTC. Amino acids: CASRSAGVHHEQYF.

The chain employs TRBV7-2 and TRBJ2-3, with 11 bases that match TRBD2. The CDR3 contains 15 residues. Losses at the gene ends were 5 bases for V and 0 bases for J; bases not matched to a gene: 1. The V gene's germline CDR1 is SGHTA and CDR2 FQGNSA. The chain's CDR3 is CASSGTSGSTDTQYF. The DNA of the CDR3 is TGTGCCAGCAGCGGGACTAGCGGAAGCACAGATACGCAGTATTTT.

This clone was counted a single time. The chain is built from TRBV5-1 and TRBJ2-3; D remains unclear. Between the trimmed V and J ends, which lost 2 bases and 4 bases, there was a span of 11 bases. The V gene's germline CDR1 is SGHRS and CDR2 YFSETQ. The CDR3 has 14 amino acids. The CDR3 region is CASSFEPLSDTQYF. CDR3 DNA sequence: TGCGCCAGCAGCTTCGAGCCTTTGTCAGATACGCAGTATTTT.

The rearrangement uses TRBV5-1 and TRBJ1-6, with TRBD1 matching over 9 bases. The trim removed 4 bases at V and 10 bases at J, leaving 6 bases unmatched. The CDR3 is 14 amino acids. CDR1 is SGHRS, CDR2 YFSETQ, per germline. The CDR3 sequence: CASSQRTGESPLHF. DNA for the CDR3: TGCGCCAGCAGCCAAAGGACAGGGGAATCACCCCTCCACTTT.

The CDR3 sequence: CASIDTVNTEAFF. CDR3 nucleotide sequence: TGTGCCAGCATCGACACCGTGAACACTGAAGCTTTCTTT. The genes are TRBV2 and TRBJ1-1; no clear D. This CDR3 comprises 13 residues. The germline V and J ends were trimmed by 7 bases and 0 bases, with 9 bases remaining between them. CDR1 and CDR2 from the germline V gene are SNHLY and FYNNEI.